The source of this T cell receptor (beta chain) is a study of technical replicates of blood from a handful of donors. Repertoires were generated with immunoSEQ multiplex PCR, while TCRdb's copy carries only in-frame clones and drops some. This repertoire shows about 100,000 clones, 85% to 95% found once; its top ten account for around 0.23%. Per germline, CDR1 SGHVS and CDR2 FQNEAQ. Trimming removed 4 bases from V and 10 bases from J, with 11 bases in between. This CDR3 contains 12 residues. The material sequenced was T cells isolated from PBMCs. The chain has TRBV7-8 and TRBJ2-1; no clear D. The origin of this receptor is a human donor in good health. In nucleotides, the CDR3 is TGTGCCAGCAGCTCGGAGCCGCGGGAGCAGTTCTTC. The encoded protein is CASSSEPREQFF.